The 2 T cell receptor beta chains reported below all come from one sample, sequenced in a study of shared clonotypes between healthy human individuals. Terminally differentiated effector memory CD45RA+ cells were excluded by CCR7 positive selection of CD45RO-negative cells. Sequenced by immunoSEQ multiplex PCR; TCRdb stores in-frame clones only, minus some. The sample holds under 850,000 clones; roughly 92% are singletons and the top ten take less than 25%. The specimen was naive CD8+ T cells sorted from blood. Receptors were obtained from a man aged 30 to 45 in good health.

The chain's CDR3 is CASSHPNTGELFF. CDR3 DNA sequence: TGTGCCAGCAGCCACCCGAACACCGGGGAGCTGTTTTTT. The chain joins TRBV7-9 to TRBJ2-2, with no clear D. Germline V gives CDR1 SEHNR, CDR2 FQNEAQ (reference sequence). The CDR3 sequence is 13 residues long. V was clipped by 5 bases and J by 0 bases, with 4 bases between them.

V and J are TRBV29-1 and TRBJ1-4; TRBD1 might be the D (5 bases). V shed 6 bases and J shed 0 bases, with 8 bases lying between them. This CDR3 has 13 residues. The germline V gene encodes CDR1 SQVTM and CDR2 ANQGSEA. CDR3 amino acids: CSVRGATNEKLFF. The DNA of the CDR3 is TGCAGCGTAAGGGGTGCAACTAATGAAAAACTGTTTTTT.